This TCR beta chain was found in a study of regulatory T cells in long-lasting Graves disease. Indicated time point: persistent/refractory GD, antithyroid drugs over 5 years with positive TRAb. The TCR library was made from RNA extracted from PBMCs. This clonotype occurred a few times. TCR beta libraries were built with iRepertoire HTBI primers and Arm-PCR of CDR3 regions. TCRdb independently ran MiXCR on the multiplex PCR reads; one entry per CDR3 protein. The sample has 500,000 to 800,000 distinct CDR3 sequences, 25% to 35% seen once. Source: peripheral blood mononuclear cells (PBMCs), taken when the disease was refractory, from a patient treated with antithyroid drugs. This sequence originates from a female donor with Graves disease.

CDR3 nucleotides: TGCGCCAGCAGCAAAACCTTGACTAGCGGGTGGGGACGGCAGTACTTC. It specifies CASSKTLTSGWGRQYF. The gene calls are TRBV5-1 and TRBJ2-7; TRBD2 agrees at 10 bases. Germline loops: CDR1 SGHRS, CDR2 YFSETQ. Trimming took 4 bases from V and 9 from J; bases not matched to a gene: 16. The CDR3 has 16 amino acids. The full variable domain, rest sourced from reference TRBV5-1 and TRBJ2-7, is KAGVTQTPRYLIKTRGQQVTLSCSPISGHRSVSWYQQTPGQGLQFLFEYFSETQRNKGNFPGRFSGRQFSNSRSEMNVSTLELGDSALYLCASSKTLTSGWGRQYFGPGTRLTVT.